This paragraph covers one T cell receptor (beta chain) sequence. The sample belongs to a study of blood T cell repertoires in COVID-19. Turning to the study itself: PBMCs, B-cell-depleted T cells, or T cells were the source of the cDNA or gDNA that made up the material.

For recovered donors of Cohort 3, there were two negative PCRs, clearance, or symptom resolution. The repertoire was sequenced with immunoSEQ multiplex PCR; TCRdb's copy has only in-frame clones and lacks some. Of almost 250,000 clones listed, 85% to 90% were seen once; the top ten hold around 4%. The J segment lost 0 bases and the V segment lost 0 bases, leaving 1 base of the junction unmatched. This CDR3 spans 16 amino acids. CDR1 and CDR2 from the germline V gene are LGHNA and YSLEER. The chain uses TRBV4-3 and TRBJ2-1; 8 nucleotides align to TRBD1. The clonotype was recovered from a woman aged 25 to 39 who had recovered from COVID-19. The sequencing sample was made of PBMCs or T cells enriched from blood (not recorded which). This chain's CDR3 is CASSQDTGGSYNEQFF. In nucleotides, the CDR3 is TGCGCCAGCAGCCAAGATACAGGGGGCTCCTACAATGAGCAGTTCTTC.